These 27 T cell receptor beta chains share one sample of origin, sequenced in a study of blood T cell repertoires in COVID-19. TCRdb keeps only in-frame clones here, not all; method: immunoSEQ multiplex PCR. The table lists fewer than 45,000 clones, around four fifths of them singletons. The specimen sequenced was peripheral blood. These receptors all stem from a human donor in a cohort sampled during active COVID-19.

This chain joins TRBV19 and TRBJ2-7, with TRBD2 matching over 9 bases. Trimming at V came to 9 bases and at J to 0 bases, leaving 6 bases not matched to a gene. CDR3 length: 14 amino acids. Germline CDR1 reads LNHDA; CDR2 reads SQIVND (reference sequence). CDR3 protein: CASSGTSISYEQYF. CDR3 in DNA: TGTGCCAGCTCGGGGACTAGCATCTCCTACGAGCAGTACTTC.

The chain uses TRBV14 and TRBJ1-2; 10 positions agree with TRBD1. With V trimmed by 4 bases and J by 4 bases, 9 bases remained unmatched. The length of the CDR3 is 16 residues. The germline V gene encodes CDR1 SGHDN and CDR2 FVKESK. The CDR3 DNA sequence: TGTGCCAGCAGCCCTTTGACAGGGGGCGGGATCTATGGCTACACCTTC. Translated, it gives CASSPLTGGGIYGYTF.

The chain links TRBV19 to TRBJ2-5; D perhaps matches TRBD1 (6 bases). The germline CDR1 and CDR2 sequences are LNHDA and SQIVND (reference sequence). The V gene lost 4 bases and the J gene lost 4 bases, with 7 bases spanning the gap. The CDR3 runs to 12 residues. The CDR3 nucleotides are TGTGCCAGTAGTAACAGGGCAGAGACCCAGTACTTC. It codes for CASSNRAETQYF.

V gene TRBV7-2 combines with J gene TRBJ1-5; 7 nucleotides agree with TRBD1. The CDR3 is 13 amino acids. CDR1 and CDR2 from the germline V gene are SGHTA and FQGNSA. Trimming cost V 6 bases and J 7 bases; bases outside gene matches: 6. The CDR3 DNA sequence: TGTGCCAGCAGGTTCACAGGGGACCAGCCCCAGCATTTT. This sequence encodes CASRFTGDQPQHF.

CDR3 coding DNA: TGTGCCAGCGCCGCGGGGCCGGACACTGAAGCTTTCTTT. Its translation is CASAAGPDTEAFF. The V call is TRBV7-2, the J call TRBJ1-1, with a possible D match to TRBD1 (5 bases). Germline-derived CDR1 and CDR2 are SGHTA and FQGNSA. V lost 8 bases and J 3 bases, leaving 13 bases between the germline ends. The CDR3 sequence is 13 residues long. Together with reference TRBV7-2 and TRBJ1-1, the CDR3 gives the full variable domain: GAGVSQSPSNKVTEKGKDVELRCDPISGHTALYWYRQSLGQGLEFLIYFQGNSAPDKSGLPSDRFSAERTGGSVSTLTIQRTQQEDSAVYLCASAAGPDTEAFFGQGTRLTVV.

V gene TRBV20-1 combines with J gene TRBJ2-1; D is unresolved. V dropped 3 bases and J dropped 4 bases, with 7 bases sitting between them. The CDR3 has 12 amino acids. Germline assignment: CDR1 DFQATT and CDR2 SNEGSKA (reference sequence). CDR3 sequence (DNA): TGCAGTGCTAGTTCAGGATACAATGAGCAGTTCTTC. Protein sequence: CSASSGYNEQFF.

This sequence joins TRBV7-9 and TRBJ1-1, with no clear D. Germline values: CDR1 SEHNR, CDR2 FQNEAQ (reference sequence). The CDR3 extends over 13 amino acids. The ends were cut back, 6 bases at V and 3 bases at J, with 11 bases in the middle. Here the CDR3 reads CASSTEAYTEAFF. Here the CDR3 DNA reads TGTGCCAGCAGTACTGAGGCCTACACTGAAGCTTTCTTT.

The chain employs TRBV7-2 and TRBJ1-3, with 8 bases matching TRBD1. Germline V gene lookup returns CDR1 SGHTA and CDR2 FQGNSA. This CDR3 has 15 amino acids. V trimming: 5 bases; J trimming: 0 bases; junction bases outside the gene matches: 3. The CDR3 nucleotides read TGTGCCAGCAGCCCAGGGGGCTTCTCTGGAAACACCATATATTTT. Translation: CASSPGGFSGNTIYF.

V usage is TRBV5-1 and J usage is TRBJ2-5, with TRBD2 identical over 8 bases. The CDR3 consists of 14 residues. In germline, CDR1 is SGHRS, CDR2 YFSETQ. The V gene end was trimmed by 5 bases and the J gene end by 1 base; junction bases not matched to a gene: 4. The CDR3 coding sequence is TGCGCCAGCAGTTTTGGGACTAGCCAAGAGACCCAGTACTTC. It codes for CASSFGTSQETQYF.

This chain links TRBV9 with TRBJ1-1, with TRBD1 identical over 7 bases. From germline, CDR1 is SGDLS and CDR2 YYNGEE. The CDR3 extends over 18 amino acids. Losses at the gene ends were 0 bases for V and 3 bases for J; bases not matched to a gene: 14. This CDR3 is CASSVEEGAGKWDTEAFF. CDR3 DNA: TGTGCCAGCAGCGTAGAAGAGGGGGCAGGGAAGTGGGACACTGAAGCTTTCTTT.

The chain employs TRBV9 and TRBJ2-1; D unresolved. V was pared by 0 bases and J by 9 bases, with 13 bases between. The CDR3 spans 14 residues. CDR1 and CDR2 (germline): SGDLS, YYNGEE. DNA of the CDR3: TGTGCCAGCAGCGTAGCCCCTACTTTAACTGAGCAGTTCTTC. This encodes CASSVAPTLTEQFF.

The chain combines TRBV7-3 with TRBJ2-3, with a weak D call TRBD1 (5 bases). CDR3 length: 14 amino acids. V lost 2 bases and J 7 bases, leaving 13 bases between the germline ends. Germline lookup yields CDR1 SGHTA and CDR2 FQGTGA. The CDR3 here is CASSLGQPVHTQYF. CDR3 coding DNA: TGTGCCAGCAGCTTAGGACAACCCGTACATACGCAGTATTTT.

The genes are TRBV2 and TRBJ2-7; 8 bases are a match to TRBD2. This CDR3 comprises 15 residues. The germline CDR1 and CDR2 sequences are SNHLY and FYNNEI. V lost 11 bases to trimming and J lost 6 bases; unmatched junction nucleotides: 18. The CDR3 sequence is CARRGGPGARGEQYF. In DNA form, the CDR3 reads TGTGCCCGCCGGGGGGGACCGGGGGCGCGGGGCGAGCAGTACTTC.

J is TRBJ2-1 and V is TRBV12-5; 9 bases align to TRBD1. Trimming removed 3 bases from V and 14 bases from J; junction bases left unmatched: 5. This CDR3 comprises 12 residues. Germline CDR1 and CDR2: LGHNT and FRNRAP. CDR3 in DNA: TGTGCTAGTGGTTTAATCGGACAGGGGAAGTTCTTC. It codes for CASGLIGQGKFF.

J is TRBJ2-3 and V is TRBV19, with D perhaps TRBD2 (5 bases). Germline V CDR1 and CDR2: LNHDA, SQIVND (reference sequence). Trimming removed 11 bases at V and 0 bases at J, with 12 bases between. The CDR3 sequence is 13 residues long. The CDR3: CAVRGTSTDTQYF. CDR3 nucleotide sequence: TGTGCCGTACGGGGTACGAGCACAGATACGCAGTATTTT.

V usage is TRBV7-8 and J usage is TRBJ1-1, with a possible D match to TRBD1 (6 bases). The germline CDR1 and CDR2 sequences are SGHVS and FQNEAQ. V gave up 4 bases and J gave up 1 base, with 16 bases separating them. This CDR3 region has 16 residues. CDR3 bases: TGTGCCAGCAGCTCCAAACGAGGGGGAAGGAACACTGAAGCTTTCTTT. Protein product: CASSSKRGGRNTEAFF.

CDR3 residues: CASSSRGSGNQPQHF. CDR3 DNA sequence: TGTGCCAGCAGTTCCAGGGGTAGCGGCAATCAGCCCCAGCATTTT. The chain recombines TRBV6-5 with TRBJ1-5, with TRBD1 as a possible D gene (6 bases). The CDR3 spans 15 residues. V gave up 4 bases and J gave up 2 bases, with 12 bases separating them. CDR1 is MNHEY, CDR2 SVGAGI, per germline.

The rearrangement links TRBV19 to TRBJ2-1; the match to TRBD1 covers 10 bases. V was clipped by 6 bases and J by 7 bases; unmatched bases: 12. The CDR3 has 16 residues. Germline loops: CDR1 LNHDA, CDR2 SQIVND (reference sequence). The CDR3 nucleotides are TGTGCCAGTAGAAAGGACCGGGACAGGGGAAGGAATGAGCAGTTCTTC. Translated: CASRKDRDRGRNEQFF.

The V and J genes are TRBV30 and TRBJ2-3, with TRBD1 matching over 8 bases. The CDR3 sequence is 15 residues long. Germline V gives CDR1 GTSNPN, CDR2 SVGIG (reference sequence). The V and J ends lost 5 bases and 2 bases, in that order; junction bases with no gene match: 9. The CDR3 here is CAWGRQGPYTDTQYF. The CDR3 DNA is TGTGCCTGGGGCCGACAGGGGCCGTACACAGATACGCAGTATTTT. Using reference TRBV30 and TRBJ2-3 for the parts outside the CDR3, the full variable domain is SQTIHQWPATLVQPVGSPLSLECTVEGTSNPNLYWYRQAAGRGLQLLFYSVGIGQISSEVPQNLSASRPQDRQFILSSKKLLLSDSGFYLCAWGRQGPYTDTQYFGPGTRLTVL.

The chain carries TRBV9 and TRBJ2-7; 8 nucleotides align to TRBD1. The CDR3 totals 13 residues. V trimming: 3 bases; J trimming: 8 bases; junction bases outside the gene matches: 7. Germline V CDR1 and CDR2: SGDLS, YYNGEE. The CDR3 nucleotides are TGTGCCAGCAGCGCCGGGACAGGAGGGCAGCAGTACTTC. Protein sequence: CASSAGTGGQQYF.

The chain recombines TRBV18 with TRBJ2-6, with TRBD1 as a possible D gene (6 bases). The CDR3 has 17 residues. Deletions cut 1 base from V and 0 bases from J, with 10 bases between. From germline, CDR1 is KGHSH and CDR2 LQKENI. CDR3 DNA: TGTGCCAGCTCACCACAGGGGGTTATCTCTGGGGCCAACGTCCTGACTTTC. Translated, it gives CASSPQGVISGANVLTF. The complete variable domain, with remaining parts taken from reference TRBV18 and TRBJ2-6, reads NAGVMQNPRHLVRRRGQEARLRCSPMKGHSHVYWYRQLPEEGLKFMVYLQKENIIDESGMPKERFSAEFPKEGPSILRIQQVVRGDSAAYFCASSPQGVISGANVLTFGAGSRLTVL.

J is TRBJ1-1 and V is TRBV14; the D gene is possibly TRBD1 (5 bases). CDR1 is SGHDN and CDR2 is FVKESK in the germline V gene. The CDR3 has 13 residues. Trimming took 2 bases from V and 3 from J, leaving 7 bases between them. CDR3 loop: CASSQSRDTEAFF. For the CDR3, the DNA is TGTGCCAGCAGCCAATCCAGGGACACTGAAGCTTTCTTT.

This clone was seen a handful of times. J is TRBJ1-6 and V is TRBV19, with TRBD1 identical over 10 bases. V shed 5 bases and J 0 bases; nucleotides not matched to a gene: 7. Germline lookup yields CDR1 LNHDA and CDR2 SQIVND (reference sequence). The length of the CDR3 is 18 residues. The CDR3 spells CASSSGQGGSSYNSPLHF. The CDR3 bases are TGTGCCAGTAGTTCCGGACAGGGGGGGAGCTCCTATAATTCACCCCTCCACTTT. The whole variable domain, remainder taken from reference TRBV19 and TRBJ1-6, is DGGITQSPKYLFRKEGQNVTLSCEQNLNHDAMYWYRQDPGQGLRLIYYSQIVNDFQKGDIAEGYSVSREKKESFPLTVTSAQKNPTAFYLCASSSGQGGSSYNSPLHFGNGTRLTVT.

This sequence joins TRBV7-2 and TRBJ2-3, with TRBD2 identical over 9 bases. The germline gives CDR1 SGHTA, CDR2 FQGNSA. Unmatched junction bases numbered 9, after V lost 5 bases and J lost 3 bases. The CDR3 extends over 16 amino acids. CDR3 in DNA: TGTGCCAGCAGCAAAGGGCGGGGGGGCAGGACAGATACGCAGTATTTT. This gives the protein CASSKGRGGRTDTQYF.

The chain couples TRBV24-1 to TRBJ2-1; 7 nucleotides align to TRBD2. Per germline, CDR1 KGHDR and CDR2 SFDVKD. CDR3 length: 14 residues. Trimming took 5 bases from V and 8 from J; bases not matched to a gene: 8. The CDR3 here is CATSAGGSAYEQFF. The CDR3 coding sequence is TGTGCCACCAGTGCGGGGGGTAGCGCTTATGAGCAGTTCTTC.

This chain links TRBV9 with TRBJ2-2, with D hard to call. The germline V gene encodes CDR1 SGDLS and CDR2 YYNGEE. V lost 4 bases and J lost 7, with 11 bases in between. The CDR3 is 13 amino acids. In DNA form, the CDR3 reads TGTGCCAGCAGCTTGAATAGTAACGGGGAGCTGTTTTTT. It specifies CASSLNSNGELFF.

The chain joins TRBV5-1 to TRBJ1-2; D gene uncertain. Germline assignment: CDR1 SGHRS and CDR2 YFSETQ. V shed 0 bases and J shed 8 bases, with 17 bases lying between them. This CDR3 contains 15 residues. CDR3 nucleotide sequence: TGCGCCAGCAGCTTGGAGCCCGGGAGAGGCGCGGGCTACACCTTC. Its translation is CASSLEPGRGAGYTF.